Listed here are 3 T cell receptor beta chains from one sample, sequenced in a study of memory CD4+ T cells and cytomegalovirus serostatus. The sort gate was single viable CD3+CD4+CD8-CD45RO+ cells for memory CD4+ T cells. TCRdb's copy holds only in-frame clones and misses some; the assay was immunoSEQ multiplex PCR. The sample has 75,000 to 90,000 clones, approximately 84% seen once. Material: memory CD4+ T cells from blood. All receptors derive from an adult in good health and CMV-seronegative.

This clone was detected only a few times. The V and J genes are TRBV6-5 and TRBJ1-4; unclear D gene. Germline-derived CDR1 and CDR2 are MNHEY and SVGAGI. V was cut by 6 bases and J by 7 bases, with 12 bases left in between. CDR3 length: 13 residues. The CDR3 here is CASRLRRVEKLFF. CDR3 sequence (DNA): TGTGCCAGCAGACTACGGAGGGTTGAAAAACTGTTTTTT.

The DNA for the CDR3 is TGTGCCAGTAGAGTCAGGATGAACACTGAAGCTTTCTTT. Its translation is CASRVRMNTEAFF. The V and J genes are TRBV19 and TRBJ1-1, with D uncertain. Looked up from germline, CDR1 is LNHDA and CDR2 is SQIVND (reference sequence). Trimming removed 6 bases at V and 0 bases at J, with 8 bases between. The CDR3 consists of 13 residues.

The sample holds one count of this clone. V usage is TRBV5-6 and J usage is TRBJ2-7; D perhaps matches TRBD2 (5 bases). From germline, CDR1 is SGHDT and CDR2 YYEEEE. Trimming removed 4 bases from V and 3 bases from J, with 14 bases in between. The CDR3 runs 14 residues. The CDR3 nucleotides read TGTGCCAGCAGCAATTATGCGGGCAGCTACGAGCAGTACTTC. As protein: CASSNYAGSYEQYF.